Following are 19 T cell receptor beta chains from one sample sequenced in a study of blood T cells in healthy people across ages. A J-beta primer mix and a sample-barcoded 5' primer were used in a second PCR of roughly 6 to 12 cycles. In TCRdb, the 5' RACE reads were re-called with MiXCR into one record per CDR3 protein. The table lists hundreds of thousands of distinct CDR3 sequences, less than 35% of them singletons. What was sequenced was blood. All receptors derive from a woman older than 75 in good health.

This clonotype was counted many times. This chain links TRBV6-1 with TRBJ2-3; D is undetermined. Germline CDR1 reads MNHNS; CDR2 reads SASEGT. V was pared by 3 bases and J by 0 bases, with 10 bases between. CDR3 length: 15 amino acids. The CDR3 reads CASSDLHGSTDTQYF. Here the CDR3 DNA reads TGTGCCAGCAGTGATCTCCACGGGAGCACAGATACGCAGTATTTT.

The V call is TRBV9, the J call TRBJ1-2; D is ambiguous. Trimming stripped 4 bases from V and 6 bases from J, with 16 bases between. Per germline, CDR1 SGDLS and CDR2 YYNGEE. CDR3 length equals 14 residues. The CDR3, as DNA: TGTGCCAGCAGCCCTACGTACCCGGGAGATGGCTACACCTTC. Encoded protein: CASSPTYPGDGYTF.

On this clonotype: One base away lies a much larger clone, so this may be a sequencing read error. The J gene is TRBJ2-3, the V gene TRBV9, with no clear D. Germline V gene data show CDR1 as SGDLS and CDR2 as YYNGEE. This CDR3 is built from 14 residues. This CDR3 reads CASSVSLSRDTQYF. CDR3 nucleotide sequence: TGTGCCAGCAGCGTAAGCCTCAGCAGAGATACGCAGTATTTT.

This clonotype was observed at least ten times. CDR3 amino acids: CASSLEAGGSPYNEQFF. In nucleotides, the CDR3 is TGTGCCAGCAGTTTAGAAGCGGGGGGGTCCCCGTACAATGAGCAGTTCTTC. This chain uses TRBV27 with TRBJ2-1; 10 bases map to TRBD2. J gave up 4 bases and V 2 bases, and 8 bases lay outside the gene matches. The germline V gene has CDR1 MNHEY and CDR2 SMNVEV (reference sequence). The CDR3 extends over 17 amino acids.

This clonotype has a single count. This chain links TRBV20-1 with TRBJ2-3, with D tentatively TRBD2 (6 bases). The V end was cut by 5 bases, the J end by 6 bases, with 18 bases between. The CDR3 runs 14 residues. The germline gives CDR1 DFQATT, CDR2 SNEGSKA (reference sequence). The CDR3: CSAHLGGSRDTQYF. In DNA form, the CDR3 reads TGCAGTGCTCACCTTGGGGGGTCTCGGGATACGCAGTATTTT.

This clonotype was found many times. The chain couples TRBV4-2 to TRBJ2-3; D not certain. V was pared by 0 bases and J by 6 bases, with 10 bases between. Germline assignment: CDR1 LGHNA and CDR2 YNFKEQ. The CDR3 spans 14 residues. The CDR3 loop is CASSQDFAPDTQYF. The CDR3 DNA reads as TGTGCCAGCAGCCAAGATTTCGCACCGGATACGCAGTATTTT.

Only a few counts were recorded for this clonotype. Possible read error: a much larger clone is one base away. V and J are TRBV7-9 and TRBJ1-2; D call uncertain. V shed 1 base and J shed 6 bases, with 15 bases lying between them. Germline assignment: CDR1 SEHNR and CDR2 FQNEAQ (reference sequence). The CDR3 is made up of 15 amino acids. The CDR3 protein is CASSLGKSVGDGYTF. CDR3 nucleotide sequence: TGTGCCAGCAGCTTAGGGAAGAGTGTAGGAGATGGCTACACCTTC. The complete variable domain, with remaining parts taken from reference TRBV7-9 and TRBJ1-2, reads DTGVSQNPRHKITKRGQNVTFRCDPISEHNRLYWYRQTLGQGPEFLTYFQNEAQLEKSRLLSDRFSAERPKGSFSTLEIQRTEQGDSAMYLCASSLGKSVGDGYTFGSGTRLTVV.

This clonotype was observed at least ten times. A read error may be the cause here, since a much bigger clone is one base away. CDR3 loop: CASSPWFGGLNEQYF. CDR3 DNA sequence: TGTGCCAGCAGCCCCTGGTTTGGGGGGCTAAACGAGCAGTACTTC. The chain joins TRBV11-2 to TRBJ2-7; D is tentatively TRBD1 or TRBD2 (6 bases each). CDR3 length: 15 residues. Deletions cut 5 bases from V and 5 bases from J, with 19 bases between. The germline V gene encodes CDR1 SGHAT and CDR2 FQNNGV. Variable domain in full (rest from reference TRBV11-2 and TRBJ2-7): EAGVAQSPRYKIIEKRQSVAFWCNPISGHATLYWYQQILGQGPKLLIQFQNNGVVDDSQLPKDRFSAERLKGVDSTLKIQPAKLEDSAVYLCASSPWFGGLNEQYFGPGTRLTVT.

This clonotype was found many times. The chain couples TRBV9 to TRBJ2-3; 10 bases align to TRBD1. CDR1 is SGDLS and CDR2 is YYNGEE in the germline V gene. The CDR3 consists of 15 residues. J was trimmed by 3 bases and V by 6 bases; bases with no gene match: 7. CDR3 sequence reads: CASTLGGQGTDTQYF. The CDR3 DNA is TGTGCCAGCACCCTCGGGGGACAGGGGACAGATACGCAGTATTTT.

This chain connects TRBV20-1 to TRBJ1-1; D gene ambiguous. The V end lost 6 bases, the J end lost 3 bases, and 14 bases lay between the germline ends. Germline CDR1 and CDR2: DFQATT and SNEGSKA (reference sequence). The CDR3 covers 13 residues. The CDR3, as DNA: TGCAGTGCCAGAAGAACTGGCGACACTGAAGCTTTCTTT. This encodes CSARRTGDTEAFF.

The table lists this clonotype with many counts. The chain links TRBV9 to TRBJ2-3; 8 nucleotides line up with TRBD2. The CDR3 length is 16 residues. The germline V gene has CDR1 SGDLS and CDR2 YYNGEE. With V trimmed by 5 bases and J by 3 bases, 11 bases remained unmatched. The CDR3 DNA reads as TGTGCCAGCAGGAGAGGGGGGGCGGGGGGAACAGATACGCAGTATTTT. The encoded protein is CASRRGGAGGTDTQYF.

The chain employs TRBV27 and TRBJ1-2, with TRBD1 matching 9 bases. This CDR3 contains 15 residues. Germline-derived CDR1 and CDR2 are MNHEY and SMNVEV (reference sequence). V dropped 0 bases and J dropped 4; count of bases not matched to a gene: 3. CDR3 region: CASSLSGTGTYGYTF. The DNA for the CDR3 is TGTGCCAGCAGTTTATCTGGGACAGGGACCTATGGCTACACCTTC.

Comments on this clonotype: Its ends do not fully match the called genes, so a read error is possible. The rearrangement uses TRBV20-1 and TRBJ1-1, with no clear D. The CDR3 has 14 residues. Germline CDR1 reads DFQATT; CDR2 reads SNEGSKA (reference sequence). The CDR3 coding sequence is TGCAGTGTTAGAGGCCTCGATTCGAACACTGAAGCTTTCTTT. It translates to CSVRGLDSNTEAFF.

V and J are TRBV10-3 and TRBJ2-3, with D possibly called TRBD1 or TRBD2 (5 bases each). Trimming removed 6 bases at V and 0 bases at J, with 16 bases between. The CDR3 is made up of 16 amino acids. Per the germline V gene, CDR1 is ENHRY and CDR2 is SYGVKD. The CDR3 protein is CAISMGRLSSTDTQYF. The CDR3 DNA is TGTGCCATCAGCATGGGACGGCTCTCTAGCACAGATACGCAGTATTTT.

Only a few counts were recorded for this clonotype. The rearrangement uses TRBV7-2 and TRBJ1-1; 9 nucleotides line up with TRBD1. Unmatched junction bases numbered 12, after V lost 5 bases and J lost 8 bases. Germline V gene sequence: CDR1 SGHTA, CDR2 FQGNSA. There are 15 residues in the CDR3. The CDR3 coding sequence is TGTGCCAGCAGCCTCACCGGGACAGGGAATCTAGAAGCTTTCTTT. It is translated as CASSLTGTGNLEAFF.

This clonotype was found many times. The gene calls are TRBV2 and TRBJ2-7; TRBD1 might be the D (7 bases). Germline CDR1 reads SNHLY; CDR2 reads FYNNEI. V was pared by 10 bases and J by 7 bases, with 17 bases between. This CDR3 comprises 12 residues. This chain's CDR3 is CATRGDAGEQYF. In nucleotides, the CDR3 is TGTGCCACCAGGGGGGACGCCGGGGAGCAGTACTTC.

The rearrangement uses TRBV20-1 and TRBJ2-7, with D perhaps matching TRBD2 (5 bases). The CDR3 loop spans 12 amino acids. Trimming left V 0 bases short and J 3 bases short, with 6 bases between. Germline V gene data show CDR1 as DFQATT and CDR2 as SNEGSKA (reference sequence). The CDR3 protein is CSARDAGYEQYF. The CDR3 region has the DNA TGCAGTGCTAGAGACGCGGGCTACGAGCAGTACTTC.

This clonotype was detected only a few times. The gene calls are TRBV20-1 and TRBJ2-1; D uncertain. V was pared by 7 bases and J by 8 bases, with 27 bases between. This CDR3 region has 16 residues. Germline loops: CDR1 DFQATT, CDR2 SNEGSKA (reference sequence). The chain's CDR3 is CSVIPVVRAQSYEQFF. The CDR3, as DNA: TGCAGTGTCATACCAGTCGTTAGGGCCCAAAGTTATGAGCAGTTCTTC.

CDR3 amino acids: CASSHYGSNTDTQYF. As DNA, the CDR3 is TGTGCCAGCAGCCATTACGGGAGTAACACAGATACGCAGTATTTT. The chain is built from TRBV11-3 and TRBJ2-3, with D possibly TRBD2 on 6 matching bases. Germline CDR1 is SGHNT and CDR2 is YENEEA. Trimming took 5 bases from V and 2 from J, leaving 14 bases between them. This CDR3 is 15 amino acids long.